This record covers a single T cell receptor beta chain. This CDR3 region has 16 residues. Germline V gene data show CDR1 as SGHDN and CDR2 as FVKESK. V lost 4 bases and J lost 0, with 14 bases in between. TCRdb keeps only in-frame clones here, not all; method: immunoSEQ multiplex PCR. The data show approximately 940,000 clones, 76% seen once. These data come from a study of shared clonotypes between healthy human individuals. The rearrangement joins TRBV14 to TRBJ2-3; D is unresolved. Sequencing used memory CD4+ T cells sorted from blood. The subset here: CD45RA-negative fraction. This clonotype was obtained from a man younger than 30 in good health. The CDR3: CASSPLTGASTDTQYF. In DNA form, the CDR3 reads TGTGCCAGCAGCCCGTTGACCGGAGCGAGCACAGATACGCAGTATTTT. Combining the CDR3 with reference TRBV14 and TRBJ2-3 gives the whole variable domain EAGVTQFPSHSVIEKGQTVTLRCDPISGHDNLYWYRRVMGKEIKFLLHFVKESKQDESGMPNNRFLAERTGGTYSTLKVQPAELEDSGVYFCASSPLTGASTDTQYFGPGTRLTVL.